This TCR beta chain was recorded in a study of cytomegalovirus exposure and HLA in healthy donors. Study at large: The 120 validation repertoires matched the roughly 700 first-cohort repertoires in platform, a later analysis reported. Study observations and caveats: The classifier reportedly diagnosed cytomegalovirus status with high sensitivity and specificity.

The CDR3 contains 15 residues. Between the trimmed V and J ends, which lost 7 bases and 0 bases, there was a span of 10 bases. In germline, CDR1 is SNHLY, CDR2 FYNNEI. Comments on this clone: What it binds is unknown.

Profiled with immunoSEQ multiplex PCR; TCRdb holds only in-frame clones, not every one. The repertoire consists of 70,000 to 75,000 clones, with around 93% occurring once and the leading ten covering under 1.3%. The receptor's source is a woman in her late teens or twenties in good health and CMV-seronegative. The sample consisted of PBMCs. The rearrangement uses TRBV2 and TRBJ2-6; unclear D gene. The CDR3 sequence is CASIRVLSGANVLTF. The CDR3, as DNA: TGTGCCAGCATACGCGTACTCTCTGGGGCCAACGTCCTGACTTTC.